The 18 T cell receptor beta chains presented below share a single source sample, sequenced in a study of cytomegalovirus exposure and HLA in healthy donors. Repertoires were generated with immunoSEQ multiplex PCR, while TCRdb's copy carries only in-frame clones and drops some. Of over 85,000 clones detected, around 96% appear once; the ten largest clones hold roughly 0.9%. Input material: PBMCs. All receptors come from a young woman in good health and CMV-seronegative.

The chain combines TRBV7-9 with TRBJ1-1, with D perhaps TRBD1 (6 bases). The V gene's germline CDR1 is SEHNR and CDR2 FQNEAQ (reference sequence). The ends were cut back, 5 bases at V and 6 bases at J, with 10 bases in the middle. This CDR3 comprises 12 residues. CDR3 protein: CASSRGGAEAFF. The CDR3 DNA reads TGTGCCAGCAGCAGAGGGGGAGCTGAAGCTTTCTTT.

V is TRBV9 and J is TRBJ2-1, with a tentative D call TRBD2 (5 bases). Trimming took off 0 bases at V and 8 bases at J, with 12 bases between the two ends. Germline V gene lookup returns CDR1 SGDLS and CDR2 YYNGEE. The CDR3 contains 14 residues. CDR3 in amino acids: CASSVGVVGDEQFF. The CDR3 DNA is TGTGCCAGCAGCGTAGGAGTAGTCGGGGATGAGCAGTTCTTC.

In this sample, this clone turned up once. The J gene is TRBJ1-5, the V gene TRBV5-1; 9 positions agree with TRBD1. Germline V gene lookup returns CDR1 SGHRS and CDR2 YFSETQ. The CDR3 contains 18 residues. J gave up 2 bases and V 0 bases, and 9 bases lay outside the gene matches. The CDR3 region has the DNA TGCGCCAGCAGCTTGGGTCCGGGACAGGGTTTGGGCAATCAGCCCCAGCATTTT. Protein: CASSLGPGQGLGNQPQHF. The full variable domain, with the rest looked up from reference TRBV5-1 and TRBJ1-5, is KAGVTQTPRYLIKTRGQQVTLSCSPISGHRSVSWYQQTPGQGLQFLFEYFSETQRNKGNFPGRFSGRQFSNSRSEMNVSTLELGDSALYLCASSLGPGQGLGNQPQHFGDGTRLSIL.

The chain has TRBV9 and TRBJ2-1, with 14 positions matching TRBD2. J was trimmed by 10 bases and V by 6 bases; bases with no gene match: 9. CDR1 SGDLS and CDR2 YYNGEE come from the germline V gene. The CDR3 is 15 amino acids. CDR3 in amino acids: CASTDQTSGRAEQFF. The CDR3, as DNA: TGTGCCAGCACTGATCAGACTAGCGGGAGGGCAGAGCAGTTCTTC. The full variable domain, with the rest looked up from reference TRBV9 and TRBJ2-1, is DSGVTQTPKHLITATGQRVTLRCSPRSGDLSVYWYQQSLDQGLQFLIQYYNGEERAKGNILERFSAQQFPDLHSELNLSSLELGDSALYFCASTDQTSGRAEQFFGPGTRLTVL.

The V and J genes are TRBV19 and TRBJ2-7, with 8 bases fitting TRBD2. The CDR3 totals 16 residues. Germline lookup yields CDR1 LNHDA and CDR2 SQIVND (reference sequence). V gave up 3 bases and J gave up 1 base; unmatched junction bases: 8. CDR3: CASSMRTSKLSYEQYF. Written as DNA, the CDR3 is TGTGCCAGTAGTATGAGGACTAGCAAGTTGTCCTACGAGCAGTACTTC.

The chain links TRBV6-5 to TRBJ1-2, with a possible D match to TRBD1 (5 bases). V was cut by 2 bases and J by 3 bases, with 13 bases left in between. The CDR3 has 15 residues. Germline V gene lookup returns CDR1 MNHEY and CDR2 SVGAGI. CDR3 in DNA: TGTGCCAGCAGTTACAACCAGGGATCTCACTATGGCTACACCTTC. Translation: CASSYNQGSHYGYTF.

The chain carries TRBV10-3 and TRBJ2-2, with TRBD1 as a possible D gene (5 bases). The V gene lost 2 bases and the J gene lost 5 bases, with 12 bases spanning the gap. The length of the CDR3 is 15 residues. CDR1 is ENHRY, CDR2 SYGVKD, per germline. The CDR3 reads CAISEIQGTTGELFF. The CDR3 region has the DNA TGTGCCATCAGTGAGATTCAGGGAACTACCGGGGAGCTGTTTTTT.

Written as DNA, the CDR3 is TGTGCCAGCAGCTTGGTAGCTAGTGGATACGAGCAGTACTTC. Protein sequence: CASSLVASGYEQYF. The chain links TRBV7-2 to TRBJ2-7, with D uncertain. The CDR3 totals 14 residues. Deletions cut 3 bases from V and 4 bases from J, with 13 bases between. Germline V CDR1 and CDR2: SGHTA, FQGNSA. Full variable domain (outside the CDR3, taken from reference TRBV7-2 and TRBJ2-7): GAGVSQSPSNKVTEKGKDVELRCDPISGHTALYWYRQSLGQGLEFLIYFQGNSAPDKSGLPSDRFSAERTGGSVSTLTIQRTQQEDSAVYLCASSLVASGYEQYFGPGTRLTVT.

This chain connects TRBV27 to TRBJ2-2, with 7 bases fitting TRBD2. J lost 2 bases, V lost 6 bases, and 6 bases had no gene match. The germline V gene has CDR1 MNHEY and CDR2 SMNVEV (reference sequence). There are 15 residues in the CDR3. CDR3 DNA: TGTGCCAGCAGCTCGGGGAGGGGAAACACCGGGGAGCTGTTTTTT. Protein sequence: CASSSGRGNTGELFF.

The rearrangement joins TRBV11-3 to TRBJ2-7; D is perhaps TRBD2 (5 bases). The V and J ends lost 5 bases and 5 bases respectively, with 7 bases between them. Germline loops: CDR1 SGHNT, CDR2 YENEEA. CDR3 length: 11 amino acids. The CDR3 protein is CASSDGNEQYF. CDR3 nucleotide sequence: TGTGCCAGCAGCGACGGGAACGAGCAGTACTTC. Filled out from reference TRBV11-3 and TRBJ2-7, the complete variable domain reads EAGVVQSPRYKIIEKKQPVAFWCNPISGHNTLYWYLQNLGQGPELLIRYENEEAVDDSQLPKDRFSAERLKGVDSTLKIQPAELGDSAVYLCASSDGNEQYFGPGTRLTVT.

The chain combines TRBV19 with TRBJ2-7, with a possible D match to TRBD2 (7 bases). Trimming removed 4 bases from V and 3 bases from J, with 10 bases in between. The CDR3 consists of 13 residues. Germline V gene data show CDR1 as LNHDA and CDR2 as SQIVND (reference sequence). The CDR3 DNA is TGTGCCAGTAGTAACAGGGAGGGCTACGAGCAGTACTTC. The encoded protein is CASSNREGYEQYF.

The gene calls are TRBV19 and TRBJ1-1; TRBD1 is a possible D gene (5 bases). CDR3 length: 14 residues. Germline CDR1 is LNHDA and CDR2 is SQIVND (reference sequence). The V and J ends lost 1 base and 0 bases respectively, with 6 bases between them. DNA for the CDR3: TGTGCCAGTAGTATAGGACAGTTGAACACTGAAGCTTTCTTT. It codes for CASSIGQLNTEAFF. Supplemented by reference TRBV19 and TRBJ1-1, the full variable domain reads DGGITQSPKYLFRKEGQNVTLSCEQNLNHDAMYWYRQDPGQGLRLIYYSQIVNDFQKGDIAEGYSVSREKKESFPLTVTSAQKNPTAFYLCASSIGQLNTEAFFGQGTRLTVV.

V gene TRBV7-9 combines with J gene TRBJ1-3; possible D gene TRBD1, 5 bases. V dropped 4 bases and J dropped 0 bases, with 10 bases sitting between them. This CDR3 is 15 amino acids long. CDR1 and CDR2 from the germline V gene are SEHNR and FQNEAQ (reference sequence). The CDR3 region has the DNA TGTGCCAGCAGCTCGACAGCTCGCTCTGGAAACACCATATATTTT. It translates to CASSSTARSGNTIYF.

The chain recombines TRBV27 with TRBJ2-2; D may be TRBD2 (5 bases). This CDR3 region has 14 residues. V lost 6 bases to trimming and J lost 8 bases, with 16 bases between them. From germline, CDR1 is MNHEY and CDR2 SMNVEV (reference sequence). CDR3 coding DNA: TGTGCCAGCAGGTCCCTTTTTGGGGAGGGGGAGCTGTTTTTT. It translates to CASRSLFGEGELFF.

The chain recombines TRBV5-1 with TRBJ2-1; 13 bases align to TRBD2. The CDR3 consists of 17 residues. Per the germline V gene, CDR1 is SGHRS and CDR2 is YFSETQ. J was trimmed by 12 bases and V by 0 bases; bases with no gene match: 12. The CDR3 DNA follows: TGCGCCAGCAGCTTGGGGACTAGCGGGGGACGAGCTATGGGGCAGTTCTTC. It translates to CASSLGTSGGRAMGQFF. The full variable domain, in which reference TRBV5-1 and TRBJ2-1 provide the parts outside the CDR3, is KAGVTQTPRYLIKTRGQQVTLSCSPISGHRSVSWYQQTPGQGLQFLFEYFSETQRNKGNFPGRFSGRQFSNSRSEMNVSTLELGDSALYLCASSLGTSGGRAMGQFFGPGTRLTVL.

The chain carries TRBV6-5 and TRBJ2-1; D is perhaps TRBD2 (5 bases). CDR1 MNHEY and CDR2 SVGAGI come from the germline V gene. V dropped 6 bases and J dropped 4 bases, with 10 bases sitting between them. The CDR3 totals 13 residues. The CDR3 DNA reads TGTGCCAGCAGGCCCGTAGCGTACAATGAGCAGTTCTTC. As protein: CASRPVAYNEQFF.

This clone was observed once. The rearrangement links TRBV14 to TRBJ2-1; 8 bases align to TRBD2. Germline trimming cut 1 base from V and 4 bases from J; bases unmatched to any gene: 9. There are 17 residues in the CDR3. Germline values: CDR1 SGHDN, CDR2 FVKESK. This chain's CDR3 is CASSQASAGVRYNEQFF. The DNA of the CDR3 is TGTGCCAGCAGCCAAGCATCAGCGGGAGTACGATACAATGAGCAGTTCTTC.

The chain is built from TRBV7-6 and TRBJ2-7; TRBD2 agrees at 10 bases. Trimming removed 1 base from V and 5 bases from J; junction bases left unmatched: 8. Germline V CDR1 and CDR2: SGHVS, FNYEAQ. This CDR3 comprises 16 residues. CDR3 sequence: CASSLGPSGSGDEQYF. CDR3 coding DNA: TGTGCCAGCAGCTTAGGTCCTAGCGGGAGCGGCGACGAGCAGTACTTC.